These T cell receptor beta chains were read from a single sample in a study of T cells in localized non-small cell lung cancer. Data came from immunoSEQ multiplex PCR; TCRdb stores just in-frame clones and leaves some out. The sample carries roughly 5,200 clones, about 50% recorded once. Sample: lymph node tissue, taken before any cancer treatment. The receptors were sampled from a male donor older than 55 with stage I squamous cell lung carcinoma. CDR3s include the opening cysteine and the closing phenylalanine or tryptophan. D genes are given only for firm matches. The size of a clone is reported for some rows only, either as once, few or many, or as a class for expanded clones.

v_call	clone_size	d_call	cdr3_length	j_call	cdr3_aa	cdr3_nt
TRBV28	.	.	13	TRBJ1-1	CASNLLMADRTFF	TGTGCCAGCAACTTATTAATGGCGGATCGGACTTTCTTT
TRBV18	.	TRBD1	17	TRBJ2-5	CASSPLPQDRGEETQYF	TGTGCCAGCTCACCCCTGCCCCAGGACAGGGGAGAAGAGACCCAGTACTTC
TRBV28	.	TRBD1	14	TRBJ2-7	CASLTGGTYYEQYF	TGTGCCAGCCTTACAGGGGGCACCTACTACGAGCAGTACTTC
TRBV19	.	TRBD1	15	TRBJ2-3	CASSTTGGWTDTQYF	TGTGCCAGTAGTACAACAGGGGGCTGGACAGATACGCAGTATTTT
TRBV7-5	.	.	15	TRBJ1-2	CASSTAVVEEYGYTF	TGTGCCAGCAGCACAGCGGTAGTCGAAGAATATGGCTACACCTTC
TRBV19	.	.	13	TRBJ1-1	CASKGGQHTEAFF	TGTGCCAGTAAGGGGGGGCAGCACACTGAAGCTTTCTTT
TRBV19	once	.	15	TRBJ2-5	CASSIIPGNQETQYF	TGTGCCAGTAGTATTATCCCAGGGAACCAAGAGACCCAGTACTTC
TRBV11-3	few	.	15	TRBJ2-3	CASSLVASGTDTQYF	TGTGCCAGCAGCTTAGTAGCCAGCGGCACAGATACGCAGTATTTT
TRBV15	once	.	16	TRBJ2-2	CATSYQGIPGTGELFF	TGTGCCACCAGTTACCAGGGAATTCCCGGCACCGGGGAGCTGTTTTTT
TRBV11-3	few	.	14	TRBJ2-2	CASSKTGNTGELFF	TGTGCCAGCAGCAAGACTGGGAACACCGGGGAGCTGTTTTTT
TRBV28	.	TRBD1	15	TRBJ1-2	CASSLGQGMDYGYTF	TGTGCCAGCAGTTTGGGACAGGGGATGGACTATGGCTACACCTTC
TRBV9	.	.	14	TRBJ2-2	CASSGGQVSGELFF	TGTGCCAGCAGCGGGGGACAAGTATCCGGGGAGCTGTTTTTT
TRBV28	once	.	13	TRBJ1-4	CASAFEGYEKLFF	TGTGCCAGCGCCTTTGAGGGTTACGAAAAACTGTTTTTT
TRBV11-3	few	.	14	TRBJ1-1	CASSLYGLNTEAFF	TGTGCCAGCAGCTTGTACGGCCTGAACACTGAAGCTTTCTTT
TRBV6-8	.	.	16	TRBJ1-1	CASSHLWAGMNTEAFF	TGTGCCAGCAGCCACCTGTGGGCGGGAATGAATACTGAAGCTTTCTTT
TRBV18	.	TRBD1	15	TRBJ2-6	CASSLQGDPTNVLTF	TGTGCCAGCTCACTACAGGGGGACCCGACCAACGTCCTGACTTTC
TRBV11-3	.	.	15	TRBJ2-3	CASSFRAGDLDTQYF	TGTGCCAGCAGCTTCCGCGCAGGGGATTTGGATACGCAGTATTTT
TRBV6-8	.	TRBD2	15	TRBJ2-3	CASSPGLAEGASQYF	TGTGCCAGTAGTCCGGGACTAGCGGAAGGGGCATCGCAGTATTTT
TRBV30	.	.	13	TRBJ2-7	CAWSVTVSYEQYF	TGTGCCTGGAGTGTAACCGTTTCCTACGAGCAGTACTTC
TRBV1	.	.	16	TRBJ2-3	CASSQIAGAWTDTQYF	TGCGCCAGCAGCCAAATAGCGGGAGCTTGGACAGATACGCAGTATTTT
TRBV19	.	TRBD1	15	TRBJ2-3	CASSTDRAGADTQYF	TGTGCCAGTAGTACAGACAGGGCTGGGGCAGATACGCAATATTTT
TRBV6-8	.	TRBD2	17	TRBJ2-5	CASSYPGLAGEEETQYF	TGTGCCAGCAGTTACCCGGGATTAGCGGGAGAGGAAGAGACCCAGTACTTC
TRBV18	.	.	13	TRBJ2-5	CASSPSGGETQYF	TGTGCCAGCTCACCTTCGGGCGGGGAGACCCAGTACTTC
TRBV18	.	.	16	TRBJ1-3	CASSPFEGTSGNTIYF	TGTGCCAGCTCACCGTTTGAGGGGACCTCTGGAAACACCATATATTTT
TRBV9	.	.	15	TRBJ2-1	CASSVQGSSYNEQFF	TGTGCCAGCAGCGTACAGGGAAGCTCCTACAATGAGCAGTTCTTC
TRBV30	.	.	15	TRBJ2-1	CAWDNSDSSYNEQFF	TGTGCCTGGGATAACTCCGACAGCTCCTACAATGAGCAGTTCTTC
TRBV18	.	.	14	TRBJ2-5	CASSQRGVGETQYF	TGTGCCAGCTCACAAAGGGGGGTCGGGGAGACCCAGTACTTC
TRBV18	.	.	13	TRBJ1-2	CASSPGVGGGYTF	TGTGCCAGCTCACCAGGAGTCGGAGGAGGCTACACCTTC
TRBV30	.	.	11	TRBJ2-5	CAWSQTRDQYF	TGTGCCTGGAGCCAGACACGAGACCAGTACTTC
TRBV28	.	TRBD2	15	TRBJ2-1	CASRVGLAEVNEQFF	TGTGCCAGCAGGGTCGGACTAGCGGAAGTAAATGAGCAGTTCTTC
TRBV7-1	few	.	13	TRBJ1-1	CASSLRDDTEAFF	TGTGCCAGCAGCCTACGGGACGACACTGAAGCTTTCTTT
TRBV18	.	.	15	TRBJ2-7	CASSPGGGNSYEQYF	TGTGCCAGCTCACCCGGGGGCGGGAACTCCTACGAGCAGTACTTC
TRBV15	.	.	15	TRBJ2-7	CATSREVDIPYEQYF	TGTGCCACCAGCAGAGAAGTGGACATACCCTACGAGCAGTACTTC
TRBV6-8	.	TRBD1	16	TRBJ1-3	CASTLQGTSSGNTIYF	TGTGCCAGCACCCTACAGGGGACATCCTCTGGAAACACCATATATTTT
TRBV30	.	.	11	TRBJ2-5	CAWSVSETQYF	TGTGCCTGGAGTGTATCGGAGACCCAGTACTTC
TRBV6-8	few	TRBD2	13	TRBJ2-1	CASEREDYNEQFF	TGTGCCAGTGAGCGGGAGGACTACAATGAGCAGTTCTTC
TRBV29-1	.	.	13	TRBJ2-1	CSVDWGSPNEQFF	TGCAGCGTTGATTGGGGTAGTCCCAATGAGCAGTTCTTC
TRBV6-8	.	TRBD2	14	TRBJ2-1	CASSYSGTSVEQFF	TGTGCCAGCAGTTACTCGGGGACTAGCGTTGAGCAGTTCTTC
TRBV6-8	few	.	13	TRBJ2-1	CASSWVYPNEQFF	TGTGCCAGCAGTTGGGTCTACCCCAATGAGCAGTTCTTC
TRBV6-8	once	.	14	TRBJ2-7	CAISPGGFNYEQYF	TGTGCCATCAGCCCCGGTGGGTTTAACTACGAGCAGTACTTC
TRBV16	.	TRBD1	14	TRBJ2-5	CASSQRTGAETQYF	TGTGCCAGCAGCCAACGGACAGGGGCAGAGACCCAGTACTTC
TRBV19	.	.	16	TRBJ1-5	CASSIPGGVSNQPQHF	TGTGCCAGTAGTATTCCGGGTGGAGTGAGCAATCAGCCCCAGCATTTT
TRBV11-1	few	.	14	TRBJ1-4	CASSRRSGNEKLFF	TGTGCCAGCAGCCGCCGGTCGGGGAATGAAAAACTGTTTTTT
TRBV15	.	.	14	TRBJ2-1	CATSSDRGTNEQFF	TGTGCCACCAGCAGCGACCGGGGCACGAATGAGCAGTTCTTC
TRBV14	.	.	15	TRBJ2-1	CASSPVAGLYNEQFF	TGTGCCAGCAGCCCAGTGGCAGGGTTATACAATGAGCAGTTCTTC
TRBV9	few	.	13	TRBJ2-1	CASSAFSIHEQFF	TGTGCCAGCAGCGCATTCTCCATCCATGAGCAGTTCTTC
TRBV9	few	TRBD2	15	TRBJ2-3	CASSVEGGRIDTQYF	TGTGCCAGCAGCGTAGAGGGCGGGAGGATAGATACGCAGTATTTT
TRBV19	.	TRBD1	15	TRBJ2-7	CASSGTGGLPYEQYF	TGTGCCAGTAGCGGGACAGGGGGATTACCCTACGAGCAGTACTTC
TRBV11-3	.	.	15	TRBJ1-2	CASSPQVDLPRGYTF	TGTGCCAGCAGCCCCCAAGTCGATCTTCCCCGGGGCTACACCTTC
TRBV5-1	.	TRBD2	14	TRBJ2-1	CASSLVGLANEQFF	TGCGCCAGCAGCTTGGTGGGACTAGCAAATGAGCAGTTCTTC
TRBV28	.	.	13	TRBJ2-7	CASDGANTYEQYF	TGTGCCAGCGACGGGGCAAACACCTACGAGCAGTACTTC
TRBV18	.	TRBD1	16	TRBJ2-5	CASSPLPGQLGETQYF	TGTGCCAGCTCACCTCTACCGGGACAGTTAGGAGAGACCCAGTACTTC
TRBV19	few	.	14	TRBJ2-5	CASSIEPGQETQYF	TGTGCCAGTAGTATAGAGCCAGGCCAAGAGACCCAGTACTTC
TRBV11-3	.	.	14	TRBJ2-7	CASSWSGSDYEQYF	TGTGCCAGCAGCTGGTCCGGCTCCGACTACGAGCAGTACTTC
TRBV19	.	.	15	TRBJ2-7	CASEDTRDKPYEQYF	TGTGCCAGTGAAGACACAAGGGACAAACCCTACGAGCAGTACTTC
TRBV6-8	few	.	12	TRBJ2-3	CASSLVGDTQYF	TGTGCCAGCAGTTTAGTGGGAGATACGCAGTATTTT
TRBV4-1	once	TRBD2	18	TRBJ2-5	CASSQDLPQTSGQETQYF	TGCGCCAGCAGCCAAGATTTACCCCAGACTAGCGGCCAAGAGACCCAGTACTTC